This TCR beta chain is drawn from a study of PD-1 blockade in classical Hodgkin lymphoma. General observations from the study: Nivolumab initiation under 1 year post-ASCT meant exclusion. As was reported, newly diagnosed patients showed lower baseline TCR diversity than healthy donors did.

Time point defined: cycle 4 day 1 (C4D1), after less than 7 weeks of nivolumab. Each of the patients experienced relapse following autologous stem cell transplantation, and their brentuximab vedotin exposure differed. Out of thawed PBMCs, magnetic negative selection purified CD4+ T cells. Best overall response was complete response, partial response or progressive disease in these relapsed/refractory classical Hodgkin lymphoma patients. Germline CDR1 is SGHTA and CDR2 is FQGNSA. Trimming left V 5 bases short and J 4 bases short, with 12 bases between. The CDR3 is 14 amino acids. The protocol was immunoSEQ multiplex PCR, while the TCRdb copy is restricted to in-frame clones and leaves out a portion. The sample holds under 20,000 clones, approximately 70% seen once. In its sample, this clone was seen once. As yet, its antigen is unknown.

The chain employs TRBV7-2 and TRBJ2-1, with D perhaps matching TRBD1 (6 bases). Sample: CD4+ T cells from blood, taken before the fourth cycle of nivolumab. The receptor was derived from a human donor with classical Hodgkin lymphoma. CDR3 region: CASSPGHGYNEQFF. CDR3 nucleotides: TGTGCCAGCAGCCCGGGACACGGATACAATGAGCAGTTCTTC.